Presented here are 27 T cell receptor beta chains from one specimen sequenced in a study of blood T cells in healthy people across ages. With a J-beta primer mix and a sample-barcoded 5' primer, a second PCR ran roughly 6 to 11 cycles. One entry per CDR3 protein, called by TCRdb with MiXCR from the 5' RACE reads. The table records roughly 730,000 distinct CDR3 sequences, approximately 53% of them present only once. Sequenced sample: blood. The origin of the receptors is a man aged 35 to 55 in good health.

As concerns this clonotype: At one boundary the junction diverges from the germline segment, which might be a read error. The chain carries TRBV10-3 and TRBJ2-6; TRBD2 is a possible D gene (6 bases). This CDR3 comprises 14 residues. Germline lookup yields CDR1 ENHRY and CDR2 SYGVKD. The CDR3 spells CAATEGSGANILTF. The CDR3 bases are TGTGCCGCCACGGAGGGCTCTGGGGCCAACATCCTGACTTTC.

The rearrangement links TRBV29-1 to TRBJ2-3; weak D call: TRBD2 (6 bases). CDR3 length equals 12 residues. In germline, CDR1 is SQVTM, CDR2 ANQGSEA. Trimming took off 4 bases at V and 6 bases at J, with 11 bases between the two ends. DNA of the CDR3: TGCAGCGTTGTGCGCGGGATGGATACGCAGTATTTT. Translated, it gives CSVVRGMDTQYF.

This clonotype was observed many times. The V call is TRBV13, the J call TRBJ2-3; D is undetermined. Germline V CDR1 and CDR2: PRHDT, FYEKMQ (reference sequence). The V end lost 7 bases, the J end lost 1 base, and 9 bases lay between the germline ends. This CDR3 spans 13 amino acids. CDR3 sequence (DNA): TGTGCCAGCAAGTCAACACGCACAGATACGCAGTATTTT. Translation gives CASKSTRTDTQYF.

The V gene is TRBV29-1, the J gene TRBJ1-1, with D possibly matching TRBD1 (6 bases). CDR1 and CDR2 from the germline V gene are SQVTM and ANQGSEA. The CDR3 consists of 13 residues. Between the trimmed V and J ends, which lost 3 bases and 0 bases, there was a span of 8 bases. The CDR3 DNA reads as TGCAGCGTTGAGGGGGCCATGAACACTGAAGCTTTCTTT. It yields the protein CSVEGAMNTEAFF.

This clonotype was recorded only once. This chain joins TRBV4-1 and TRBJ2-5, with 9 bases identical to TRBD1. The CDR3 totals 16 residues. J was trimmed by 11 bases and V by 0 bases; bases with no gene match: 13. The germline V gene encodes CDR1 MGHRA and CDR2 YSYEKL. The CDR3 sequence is CASSQDKGTGLWGQYF. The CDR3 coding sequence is TGCGCCAGCAGCCAAGATAAAGGGACAGGGCTCTGGGGGCAGTACTTC.

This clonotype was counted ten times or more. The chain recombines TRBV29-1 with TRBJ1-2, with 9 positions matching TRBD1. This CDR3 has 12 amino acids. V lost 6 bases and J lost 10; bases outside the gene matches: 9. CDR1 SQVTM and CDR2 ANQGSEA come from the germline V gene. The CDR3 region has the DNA TGCAGCGTACTCACCGGGACAGGGCACTACACCTTC. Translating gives CSVLTGTGHYTF.

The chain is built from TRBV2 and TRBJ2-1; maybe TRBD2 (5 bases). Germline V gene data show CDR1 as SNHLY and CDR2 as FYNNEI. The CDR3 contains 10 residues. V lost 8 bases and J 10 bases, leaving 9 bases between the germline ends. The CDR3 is CASPGGEQFF. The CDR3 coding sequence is TGTGCCAGCCCCGGCGGGGAGCAGTTCTTC. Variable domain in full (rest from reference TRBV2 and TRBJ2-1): EPEVTQTPSHQVTQMGQEVILRCVPISNHLYFYWYRQILGQKVEFLVSFYNNEISEKSEIFDDQFSVERPDGSNFTLKIRSTKLEDSAMYFCASPGGEQFFGPGTRLTVL.

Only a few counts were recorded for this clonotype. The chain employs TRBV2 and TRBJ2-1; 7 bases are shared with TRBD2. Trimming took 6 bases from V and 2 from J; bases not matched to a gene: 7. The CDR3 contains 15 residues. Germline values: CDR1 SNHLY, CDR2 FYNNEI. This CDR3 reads CASRRGTTPYNEQFF. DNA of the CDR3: TGTGCCAGCAGAAGAGGGACTACCCCCTACAATGAGCAGTTCTTC.

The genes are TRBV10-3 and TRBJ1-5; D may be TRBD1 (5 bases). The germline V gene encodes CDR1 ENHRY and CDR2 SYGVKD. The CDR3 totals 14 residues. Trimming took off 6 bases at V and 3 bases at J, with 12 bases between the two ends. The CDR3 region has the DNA TGTGCCATCAGCCGGGACGCGGACAATCAGCCCCAGCATTTT. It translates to CAISRDADNQPQHF.

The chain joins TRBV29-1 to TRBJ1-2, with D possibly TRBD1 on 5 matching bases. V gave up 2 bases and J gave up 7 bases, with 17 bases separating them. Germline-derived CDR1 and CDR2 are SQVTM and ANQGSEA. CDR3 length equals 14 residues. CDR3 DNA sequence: TGCAGCGTTGAAACCTCTCGGGGGATTTCTGGCTACACCTTC. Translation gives CSVETSRGISGYTF.

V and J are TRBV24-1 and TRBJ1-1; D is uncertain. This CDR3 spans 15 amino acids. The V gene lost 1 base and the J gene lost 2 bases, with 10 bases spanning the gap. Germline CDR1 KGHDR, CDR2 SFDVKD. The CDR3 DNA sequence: TGTGCCACCAGTGATTTTGGGATTCATAACACTGAAGCTTTCTTT. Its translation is CATSDFGIHNTEAFF.

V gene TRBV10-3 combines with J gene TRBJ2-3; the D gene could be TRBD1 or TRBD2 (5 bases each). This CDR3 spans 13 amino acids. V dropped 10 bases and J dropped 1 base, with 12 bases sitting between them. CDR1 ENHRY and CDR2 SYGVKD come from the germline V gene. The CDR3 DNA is TGTGCCACTCAGAGGGGAGGCACAGATACGCAGTATTTT. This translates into CATQRGGTDTQYF.

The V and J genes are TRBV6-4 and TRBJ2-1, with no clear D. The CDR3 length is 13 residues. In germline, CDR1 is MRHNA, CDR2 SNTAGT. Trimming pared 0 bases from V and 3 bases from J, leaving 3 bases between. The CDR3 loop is CASSDSNYNEQFF. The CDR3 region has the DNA TGTGCCAGCAGTGACTCGAACTACAATGAGCAGTTCTTC.

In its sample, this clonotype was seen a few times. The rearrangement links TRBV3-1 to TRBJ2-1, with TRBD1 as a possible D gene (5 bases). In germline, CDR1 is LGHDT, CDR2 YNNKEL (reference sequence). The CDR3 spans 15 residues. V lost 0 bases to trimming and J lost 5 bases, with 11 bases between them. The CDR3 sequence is CASSQDWGGNNEQFF. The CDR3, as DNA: TGTGCCAGCAGCCAAGATTGGGGCGGTAACAATGAGCAGTTCTTC.

The CDR3 spells CASSSPEDGYTF. As DNA, the CDR3 is TGTGCCAGCAGCTCCCCCGAGGATGGCTACACCTTC. V gene TRBV7-9 combines with J gene TRBJ1-2; no reliable D call. The CDR3 is made up of 12 amino acids. Trimming took 4 bases from V and 6 from J, leaving 9 bases between them. CDR1 and CDR2 from the germline V gene are SEHNR and FQNEAQ (reference sequence).

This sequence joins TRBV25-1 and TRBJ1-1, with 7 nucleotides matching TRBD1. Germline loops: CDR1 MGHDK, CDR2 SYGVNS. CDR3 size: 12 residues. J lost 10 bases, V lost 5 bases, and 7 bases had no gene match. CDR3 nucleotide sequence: TGTGCCAGCAGTCAGGGGGGGCTCGGAGCTTTCTTT. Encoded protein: CASSQGGLGAFF.

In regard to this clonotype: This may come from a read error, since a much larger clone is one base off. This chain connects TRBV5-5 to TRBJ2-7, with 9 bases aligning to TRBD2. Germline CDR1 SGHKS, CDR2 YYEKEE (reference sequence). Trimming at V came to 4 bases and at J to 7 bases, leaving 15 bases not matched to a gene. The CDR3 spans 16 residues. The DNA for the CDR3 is TGTGCCAGCAGCCTTACTAGCGGGTCCCTCTACAATGAGCAGTACTTC. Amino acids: CASSLTSGSLYNEQYF.

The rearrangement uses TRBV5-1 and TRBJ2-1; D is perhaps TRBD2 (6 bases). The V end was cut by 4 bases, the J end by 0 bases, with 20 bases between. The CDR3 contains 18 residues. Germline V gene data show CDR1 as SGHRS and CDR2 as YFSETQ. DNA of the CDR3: TGCGCCAGCAGCGGGGGTAGCGGACTTGACAGCTCCTACAATGAGCAGTTCTTC. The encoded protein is CASSGGSGLDSSYNEQFF.

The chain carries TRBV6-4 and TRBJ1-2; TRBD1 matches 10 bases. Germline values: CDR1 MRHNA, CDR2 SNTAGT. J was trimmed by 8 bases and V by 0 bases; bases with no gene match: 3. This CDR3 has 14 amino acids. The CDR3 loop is CASSDSRDRGGYTF. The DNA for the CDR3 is TGTGCCAGCAGTGACTCGCGGGACAGGGGAGGCTACACCTTC.

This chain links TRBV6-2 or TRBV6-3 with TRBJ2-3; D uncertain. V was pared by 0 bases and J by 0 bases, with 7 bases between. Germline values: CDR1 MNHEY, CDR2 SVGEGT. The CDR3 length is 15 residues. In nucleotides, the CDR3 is TGTGCCAGCAGTTACTCCGAGGTCAGCACAGATACGCAGTATTTT. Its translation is CASSYSEVSTDTQYF.

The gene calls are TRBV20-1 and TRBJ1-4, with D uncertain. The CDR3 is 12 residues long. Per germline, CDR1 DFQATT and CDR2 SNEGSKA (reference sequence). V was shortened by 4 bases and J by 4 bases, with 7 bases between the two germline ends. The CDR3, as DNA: TGCAGTGCTACCGTTAATAATGAAAAACTGTTTTTT. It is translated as CSATVNNEKLFF.

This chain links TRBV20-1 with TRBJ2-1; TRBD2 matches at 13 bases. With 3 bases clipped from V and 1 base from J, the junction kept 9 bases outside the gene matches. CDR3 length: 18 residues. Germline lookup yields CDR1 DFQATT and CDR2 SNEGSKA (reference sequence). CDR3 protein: CSARPRTSGGGSYNEQFF. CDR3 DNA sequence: TGCAGTGCTAGGCCCCGGACTAGCGGGGGCGGGTCCTACAATGAGCAGTTCTTC.

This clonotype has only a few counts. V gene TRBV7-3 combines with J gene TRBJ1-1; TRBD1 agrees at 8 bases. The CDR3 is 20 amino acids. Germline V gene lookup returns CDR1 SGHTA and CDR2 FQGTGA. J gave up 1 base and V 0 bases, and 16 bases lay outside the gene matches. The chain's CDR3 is CASSLTRATGDRFANTEAFF. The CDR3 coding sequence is TGTGCCAGCAGCTTAACGAGGGCGACAGGGGATCGGTTTGCGAACACTGAAGCTTTCTTT. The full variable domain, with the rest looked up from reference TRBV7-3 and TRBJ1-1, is GAGVSQTPSNKVTEKGKYVELRCDPISGHTALYWYRQSLGQGPEFLIYFQGTGAADDSGLPNDRFFAVRPEGSVSTLKIQRTERGDSAVYLCASSLTRATGDRFANTEAFFGQGTRLTVV.

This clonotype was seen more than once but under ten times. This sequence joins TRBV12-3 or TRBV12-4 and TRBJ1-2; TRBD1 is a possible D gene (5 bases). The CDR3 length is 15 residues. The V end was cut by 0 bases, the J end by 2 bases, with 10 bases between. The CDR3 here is CASSLAGLENYGYTF. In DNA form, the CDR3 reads TGTGCCAGCAGTTTAGCGGGGCTTGAGAACTATGGCTACACCTTC.

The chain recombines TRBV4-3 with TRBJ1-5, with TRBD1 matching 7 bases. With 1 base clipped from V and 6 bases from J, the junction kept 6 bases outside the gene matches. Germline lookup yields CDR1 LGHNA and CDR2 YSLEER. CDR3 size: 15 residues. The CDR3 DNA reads TGCGCCAGCAGCCAAGTAAGGGACAGAGGTCAGCCCCAGCATTTT. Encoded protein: CASSQVRDRGQPQHF.

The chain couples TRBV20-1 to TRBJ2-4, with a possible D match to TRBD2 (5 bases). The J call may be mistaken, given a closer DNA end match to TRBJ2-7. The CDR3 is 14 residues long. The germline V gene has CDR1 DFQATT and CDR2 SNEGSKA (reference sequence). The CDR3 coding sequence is TGCAGTGCTAGGGGAGAGCGGAAAAATTACGAGCAGTACTTC. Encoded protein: CSARGERKNYEQYF.

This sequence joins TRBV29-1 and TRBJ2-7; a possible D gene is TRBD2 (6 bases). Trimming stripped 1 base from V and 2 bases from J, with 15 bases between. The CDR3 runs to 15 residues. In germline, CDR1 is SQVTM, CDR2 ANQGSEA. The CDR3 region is CSVEAPSGGTYEQYF. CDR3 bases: TGCAGCGTTGAAGCCCCGTCTGGAGGGACCTACGAGCAGTACTTC.